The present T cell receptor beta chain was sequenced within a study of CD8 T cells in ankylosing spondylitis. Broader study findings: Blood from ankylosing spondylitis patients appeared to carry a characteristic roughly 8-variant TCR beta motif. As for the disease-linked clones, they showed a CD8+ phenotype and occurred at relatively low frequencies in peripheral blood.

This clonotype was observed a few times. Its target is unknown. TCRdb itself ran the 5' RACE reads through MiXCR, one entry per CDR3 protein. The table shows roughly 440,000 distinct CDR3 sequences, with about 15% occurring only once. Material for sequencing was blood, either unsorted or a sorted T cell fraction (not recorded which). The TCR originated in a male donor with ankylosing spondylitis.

CDR3 amino acids: CSAAGTANTGELFF. In DNA, the CDR3 is TGCAGTGCAGCCGGGACCGCCAACACCGGGGAGCTGTTTTTT. This chain uses TRBV20-1 with TRBJ2-2, with D perhaps being TRBD1 or TRBD2 (5 bases each). V lost 6 bases, J lost 2 bases, and 13 bases lay in between. The germline V gene has CDR1 DFQATT and CDR2 SNEGSKA (reference sequence). This CDR3 spans 14 amino acids.